These 18 T cell receptor beta chains originate from one sample sequenced in a study of CD8 T cells in Susac syndrome. Reverse transcription used 0.5 to 1 ug RNA and random hexamers. TCRdb reprocessed the immunoSEQ multiplex PCR reads via MiXCR and lists one record per CDR3 protein. Of 150,000 to 200,000 distinct CDR3 sequences in the sample, approximately 93% were seen once. The sample consisted of CD4+ T cells from PBMCs. Receptors originate from a human donor in good health.

This chain connects TRBV15 to TRBJ2-7; no reliable D call. Germline V gives CDR1 LNHNV, CDR2 YYDKDF (reference sequence). Trimming removed 0 bases at V and 3 bases at J, with 6 bases between. This CDR3 region has 13 residues. CDR3 region: CATSREGFYEQYF. In DNA form, the CDR3 reads TGTGCCACCAGCAGAGAGGGGTTCTACGAGCAGTACTTC.

In nucleotides, the CDR3 is TGCGCCAGCAGCCCCGGGACTAGCGGCACCTACGAGCAGTACGTC. It translates to CASSPGTSGTYEQYV. This chain uses TRBV5-1 with TRBJ2-7; 11 nucleotides align to TRBD2. CDR3 length: 15 amino acids. Germline V gene lookup returns CDR1 SGHRS and CDR2 YFSETQ. V dropped 4 bases and J dropped 2; count of bases not matched to a gene: 5.

V and J are TRBV28 and TRBJ1-1; the D is unclear. Looked up from germline, CDR1 is MDHEN and CDR2 is SYDVKM. Trimming removed 6 bases at V and 8 bases at J, with 10 bases between. CDR3 length: 11 amino acids. This chain's CDR3 is CASRIGFEAFF. The CDR3 bases are TGTGCCAGCAGGATTGGATTCGAAGCTTTCTTT.

The chain carries TRBV12-3 or TRBV12-4 and TRBJ1-5, with a weak D call TRBD1 (6 bases). The CDR3 has 15 residues. With 4 bases removed from V and 7 bases from J, the gap between germline ends came to 17 bases. The CDR3 DNA sequence: TGTGCCAGCAGTTCACCGGGGGGGGGCGGACAGCCCCAGCATTTT. It translates to CASSSPGGGGQPQHF.

The V call is TRBV20-1, the J call TRBJ2-7, with 11 positions matching TRBD1. V lost 6 bases, J lost 1 base, and 11 bases stayed unmatched. Germline V gene lookup returns CDR1 DFQATT and CDR2 SNEGSKA (reference sequence). The CDR3 sequence is 16 residues long. CDR3 residues: CSAGTGGTGRSYEQYF. In DNA form, the CDR3 reads TGCAGTGCAGGGACAGGGGGAACGGGTAGGTCCTACGAGCAGTACTTC.

The chain employs TRBV2 and TRBJ2-7, with D unclear. CDR1 is SNHLY, CDR2 FYNNEI, per germline. The CDR3 totals 13 residues. V gave up 10 bases and J gave up 3 bases, with 16 bases separating them. The CDR3 DNA sequence: TGTGCCACAAGGCGGCTTCTTAACTACGAGCAGTACTTC. Protein product: CATRRLLNYEQYF.

This chain uses TRBV9 with TRBJ2-7, with 7 bases matching TRBD1. The CDR3 covers 15 residues. The V and J ends lost 0 bases and 1 base, in that order; junction bases with no gene match: 4. Germline V gene lookup returns CDR1 SGDLS and CDR2 YYNGEE. This CDR3 reads CASSVAPGGSYEQYF. CDR3 in DNA: TGTGCCAGCAGCGTAGCTCCAGGGGGATCCTACGAGCAGTACTTC.

The table lists this clonotype with a count of one. CDR3 loop: CASSSGTGRFSPLHF. As DNA, the CDR3 is TGTGCCAGCAGTTCCGGGACAGGGAGGTTCTCACCCCTCCACTTT. The chain uses TRBV6-5 and TRBJ1-6; 9 positions agree with TRBD1. The CDR3 covers 15 residues. Germline loops: CDR1 MNHEY, CDR2 SVGAGI. V gave up 4 bases and J gave up 10 bases; unmatched junction bases: 8.

This sequence joins TRBV3-1 and TRBJ1-6, with 7 bases lining up with TRBD1. J was trimmed by 9 bases and V by 7 bases; bases with no gene match: 9. CDR1 is LGHDT and CDR2 is YNNKEL in the germline V gene (reference sequence). This CDR3 is 14 amino acids long. Written as DNA, the CDR3 is TGTGCCAGCAAGGGGACAGCCCGCTCTTCACCCCTCCACTTT. It yields the protein CASKGTARSSPLHF.

The rearrangement uses TRBV4-2 and TRBJ2-1; weak D call: TRBD2 (5 bases). Trimming cost V 0 bases and J 9 bases, with 9 bases left between them. Germline V gives CDR1 LGHNA, CDR2 YNFKEQ. There are 13 residues in the CDR3. The CDR3 coding sequence is TGTGCCAGCAGCCAAGATCTGGGGAGTGAGCAGTTCTTC. Protein product: CASSQDLGSEQFF.

The rearrangement uses TRBV14 and TRBJ2-1, with unresolved D. Trimming left V 2 bases short and J 8 bases short, with 13 bases between. The germline V gene has CDR1 SGHDN and CDR2 FVKESK. CDR3 length: 14 amino acids. The CDR3 is CASSQRQAFDEQFF. The CDR3 DNA reads as TGTGCCAGCAGCCAACGGCAGGCTTTTGATGAGCAGTTCTTC.

This chain uses TRBV12-3 or TRBV12-4 with TRBJ1-6; D unresolved. The CDR3 is 13 residues long. The V end lost 3 bases, the J end lost 7 bases, and 7 bases lay between the germline ends. The CDR3 region has the DNA TGTGCCAGCAGTTTTATGGGAAATTCACCCCTCCACTTT. This gives the protein CASSFMGNSPLHF.

The chain couples TRBV6-5 to TRBJ2-5; D is perhaps TRBD1 (6 bases). The ends were cut back, 7 bases at V and 4 bases at J, with 13 bases in the middle. There are 13 residues in the CDR3. Germline CDR1 and CDR2: MNHEY and SVGAGI. Here the CDR3 DNA reads TGTGCCAGCATCTCAGGGGAGCGAGAGACCCAGTACTTC. The encoded protein is CASISGERETQYF.

The V and J genes are TRBV19 and TRBJ2-5; D could derive from TRBD1 or TRBD2 (5 bases each). This CDR3 spans 16 amino acids. The germline gives CDR1 LNHDA, CDR2 SQIVND (reference sequence). The V gene lost 4 bases and the J gene lost 2 bases, with 17 bases spanning the gap. CDR3 amino acids: CASSTQKGRGQETQYF. The DNA of the CDR3 is TGTGCCAGTAGTACCCAAAAGGGACGTGGACAAGAGACCCAGTACTTC.

The genes are TRBV5-8 and TRBJ2-3, with D hard to call. The V gene lost 7 bases and the J gene lost 4 bases, with 16 bases spanning the gap. In germline, CDR1 is SGHTS, CDR2 YDEGEE. This CDR3 region has 14 residues. This CDR3 reads CASAIRIWADTQYF. CDR3 coding DNA: TGTGCCAGCGCGATCCGGATTTGGGCAGATACGCAGTATTTT. The full variable domain, its missing parts supplied by reference TRBV5-8 and TRBJ2-3, is EAGVTQSPTHLIKTRGQQATLRCSPISGHTSVYWYQQALGLGLQFLLWYDEGEERNRGNFPPRFSGRQFPNYSSELNVNALELEDSALYLCASAIRIWADTQYFGPGTRLTVL.

The chain couples TRBV5-1 to TRBJ2-3, with D tentatively TRBD2 (6 bases). CDR1 is SGHRS, CDR2 YFSETQ, per germline. Trimming pared 0 bases from V and 0 bases from J, leaving 11 bases between. The CDR3 extends over 16 amino acids. CDR3 sequence (DNA): TGCGCCAGCAGCTTGGAACCAGGGAGGAGCACAGATACGCAGTATTTT. Translated: CASSLEPGRSTDTQYF.

The V gene is TRBV27, the J gene TRBJ1-5, with 8 positions matching TRBD1. The CDR3 totals 15 residues. J gave up 4 bases and V 6 bases, and 8 bases lay outside the gene matches. Per the germline V gene, CDR1 is MNHEY and CDR2 is SMNVEV (reference sequence). This CDR3 reads CASSYGTGLNQPQHF. The CDR3 DNA follows: TGTGCCAGCAGCTACGGGACAGGACTTAATCAGCCCCAGCATTTT.

This chain links TRBV20-1 with TRBJ2-3; D gene ambiguous. Germline-derived CDR1 and CDR2 are DFQATT and SNEGSKA (reference sequence). V was cut by 6 bases and J by 5 bases, with 9 bases left in between. This CDR3 region has 11 residues. CDR3 sequence: CSAPLGDTQYF. The CDR3 DNA reads TGCAGTGCCCCTCTCGGAGATACGCAGTATTTT.